This T cell receptor beta chain was documented in a study of cytomegalovirus exposure and HLA in healthy donors (dated by TCRdb to 2016 to 2017). For the wider study: In an earlier analysis of about 560 of the donors, about 270 Gb of sequence data and 117 million unique TCR beta sequences from about 179 million T cells were reported. Roughly 310 gigabases of sequencing data and 70 million to 100 million unique TCR sequences were included in an early release covering roughly 600 HLA-typed donors. Among the roughly 400 genotyped donors, 81% belonged to the genetic ancestry cluster associated with self-reported Caucasian donors. The study aimed to test whether signatures of past pathogen exposure could be identified by cataloging public T cell receptors. The T cell repertoires of about 700 subjects were profiled by immunosequencing and related to cytomegalovirus serostatus. In addition to the first cohort of 500 to 850 subjects, a separate validation cohort of approximately 130 different subjects was used. High-throughput TCR immunosequencing, statistical association of individual TCRs with disease status, and machine learning were combined to predict cytomegalovirus infection status. To study patterns of TCR occurrence, a later analysis re-analyzed previously published TCR beta repertoires from around 660 donors and added high-resolution HLA genotyping. In the later analysis, no new phenotypic data were used to find candidate immune exposures; instead, reliance was placed on TCR beta sequences and their occurrence across donors. An earlier analysis of 500 to 650 of the donors applied high-throughput TCR beta sequencing to assess whether each TCR beta V gene segment acted as functional or pseudogenic. Alongside the repertoire data, information on donor age, sex, ethnicity and CMV serostatus was compiled. Genome-wide SNP genotypes for about 65% of the 666 donors were used in a later genetic analysis, which treated that subset as a discovery cohort. Every repertoire in the discovery cohort had been generated on one and the same sequencing platform. Class I and class II HLA loci were covered by the typing at four-digit resolution. Typing coverage varied by locus: roughly 620-640 donors for A, B, C, DRB1 and DQB1; some 520 for DQA1; about 590 for DPA1; under 490 for DPB1. Four or five DR-DQ haplotypes were treated as single units for association and clustering because of strong linkage in the cohort. Across around 400 genotyped donors of the cohort, an average of about 240,000 unique TCR beta nucleotide sequences per donor were sequenced, and approximately 19% of those sequences were non-productive. Beyond this particular receptor, the publication reports: In a later genetic analysis, a missense DCLRE1C variant was associated with V-gene and J-gene trimming of TCR beta chains, and the association was replicated in an independent cohort. A later genetic analysis reported fewer N-insertions in productive TCRs among donors in an Asian-associated ancestry cluster than the approximately 670-donor mean. In a later analysis, the rate of TCR association differed among HLA loci, with DRB1 alleles having the most associated TCRs and HLA-C alleles having the fewest. When HLA alleles, especially DR and DQ, strongly co-occurred, TCR associations were difficult to assign to individual alleles. The classifier was reported to diagnose cytomegalovirus status with high specificity and sensitivity in both the original cohort and the validation cohort. In the study, approximately 160 TCR beta chains were listed as associated with cytomegalovirus. In an earlier analysis of about 600 of the donors, most TCR beta V segments appeared in productive rearrangements about 90% or about 30% of the time, broadly matching IMGT annotations. Three of the identified cytomegalovirus-associated TCR beta chains were confirmed in vitro to be specific for cytomegalovirus antigens. A group of highly shared sequence variants was considered likely to be a technical artifact of the sequencing pipeline. Because counts were too low, more than 15 rarely observed V segments, including chromosome 9 orphons, were excluded from the earlier analysis of several hundred of the donors. While some public TCRs were present in many individuals, most TCR sequences turned up only very rarely across donors. In a later analysis, most CMV-associated TCR beta chains were found to appear HLA-restricted, with HLA associations seemingly driven largely by CMV exposure. It was suggested by the authors that the approach could potentially be generalized to other disease states and immunological phenotypes. HLA typing was unavailable for some donors at each locus, so association tests used only the typed subset. In a later analysis, some 18,000 TCR beta sequences were associated with specific HLA alleles at a false discovery rate of 0.05. A further reported finding was that TCR beta sequences accurately predicted the HLA-A and HLA-B alleles for most subjects in the first cohort. A later analysis found that HLA-associated TCR beta chains were more clonally expanded and had lower generation probabilities than equally common non-associated chains. Roughly uniform sequencing depth across donors was assumed in presence/absence analyses, although this assumption may not hold. Immune exposure information for the cohort was limited to CMV serostatus. This cohort had only TCR beta chains sequenced, and the lack of alpha or paired-chain data limited which features could be detected. Because the 87-base-pair reads could not distinguish some IMGT-functional V segments, including TRBV6-2 and TRBV6-3, those segments were excluded. According to a later analysis, parvovirus B19, influenza, CMV and Epstein-Barr virus appeared linked to several top co-occurrence clusters. Linkage disequilibrium might explain the correlated functional status among segregating V segments, but an unknown experimental factor could not be excluded.

The junction shows trimming of 1 base on V and 2 bases on J, plus 11 bases between the germline ends. The CDR3, cysteine through phenylalanine, is 15 amino acids long. Only the CDR3 DNA stays, 45 bases, in frame from base 1. As encoded in the germline V gene, CDR1 is SGHTA while CDR2 is FQGNSA. On this clone: Its antigen is unknown. The sample holds no much larger clone one base away, and base qualities are not on file.

In total, around 600 healthy bone marrow donors made up the cohort. At the time of sampling, all cohort members were nominally healthy, though unrecorded immune exposures were likely present. The donor tested CMV seropositive, placing the donor among the approximately 310 seropositive members of the cohort. Every donor gave a peripheral blood sample, and the peripheral blood mononuclear cells from that sample were used for TCR beta sequencing. Genomic DNA was extracted from the blood cell samples with the Qiagen DNeasy Blood Extraction Kit. Receptor amplification or capture employed the immunoSEQ multiplex PCR assay. The multiplex PCR relied on a mix of 60 forward primers for TCR Vbeta segments and 13 reverse primers for TCR Jbeta segments. The CDR3 region of rearranged TCR beta genes was amplified from genomic DNA with a multiplex PCR assay. On the Illumina HiSeq System, the amplified TCR beta libraries were sequenced as 87-base-pair reads. Regarding the original processing steps: In a later analysis, some 80 million unique TCR beta chains were counted across the roughly 670 repertoires, and roughly 11 million of these chains were shared by at least two donors. A nearest-neighbor algorithm error-corrected the raw reads and collapsed the reads into unique sequences, merging closely related sequences to remove PCR and sequencing errors. V, D and J gene segments were assigned by aligning CDR3 sequences to IMGT reference sequences. For a sequence to be retained, a match of at least six nucleotides was required to both a V gene segment and a J gene segment. Rearrangements were classified as productive when the CDR3 lacked stop codons and remained in frame with V and J, and all other rearrangements were classified as non-productive. CDR3 was defined according to IMGT convention as the region running from the second conserved V-encoded cysteine to the conserved J-encoded phenylalanine. The earlier analysis of about 530 of the donors excluded any sequence lacking an unambiguous match to a single V gene segment. In an earlier analysis of several hundred of the donors, V segments were called functional above 56.7% productive rearrangements and were called segregating when the between-donor standard deviation exceeded 5%. To diagnose cytomegalovirus status from the catalog of TCR beta chain sequences, a statistical classification framework was built. A later analysis assigned V and J genes by comparing TCR nucleotide sequences with IMGT/GENE-DB human TR gene sequences. In a later analysis, CDR3 sequences and most-parsimonious VDJ recombination scenarios were assigned using the TCRdist pipeline. In a later analysis, each TCR beta chain was defined by its CDR3 amino acid sequence together with its V-gene family, and reads lacking a unique V-gene family were excluded. As a way to deal with suspected cross-contamination and a sequencing artifact, a later analysis dropped hundreds of nucleotide sequences that were highly shared and had low generation probability. For each public chain, a later analysis derived a clonal expansion index from normalized ranks of inferred template counts within each repertoire. A later analysis computed generation probabilities with a VDJ recombination model fitted to out-of-frame rearrangements, and checked the results against IGoR. In a later analysis, hypergeometric tests were used to score TCR-TCR, TCR-HLA and TCR-CMV co-occurrence, with a repertoire-size bias correction applied to TCR pairs. In a later analysis, false discovery rates were estimated by permuting HLA or CMV assignments 20 times. A later analysis grouped co-occurring TCRs with DBSCAN, adding TCRdist sequence similarity when clustering within HLA-allele-positive subsets. Co-occurrence clustering excluded repertoires with fewer than 30,000 or more than 120,000 public chains, plus five with anomalous nucleotide sharing. TCRdb provides this immuneACCESS table in a form limited to in-frame rearrangements. Some clones are lacking; in checked studies, under half of them reflect an unresolved V gene, and why the rest are absent is not known. V and J calls plus clone size are reproduced from that table; the DNA served to infer D and trimming. This sample lists roughly 170,000 clones; approximately 80% were detected once. The biggest ten clones account for under 6% of the sample.

The chain links TRBV7-2 with TRBJ1-1; matching of 6 bases hints at TRBD1 as the D gene. The clonotype comes from a woman between 50 and 59 years old in good health and CMV-seropositive. Material for sequencing was PBMCs. The CDR3 reads CASSLGQVLNTEAFF. The DNA is TGTGCCAGCAGCTTAGGACAGGTACTTAACACTGAAGCTTTCTTT.